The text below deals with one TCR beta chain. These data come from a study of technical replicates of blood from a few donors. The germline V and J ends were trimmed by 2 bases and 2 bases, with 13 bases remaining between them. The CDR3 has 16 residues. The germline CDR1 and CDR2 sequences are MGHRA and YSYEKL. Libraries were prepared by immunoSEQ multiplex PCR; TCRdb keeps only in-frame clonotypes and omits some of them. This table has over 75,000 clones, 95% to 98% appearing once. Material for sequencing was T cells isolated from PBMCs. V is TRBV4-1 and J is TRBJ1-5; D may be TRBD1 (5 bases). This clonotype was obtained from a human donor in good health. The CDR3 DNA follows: TGCGCCAGCAGCCAACCGAATCAGGGTCGCAATCAGCCCCAGCATTTT. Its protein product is CASSQPNQGRNQPQHF.